The table lists the clone carrying this T cell receptor (beta chain) with a few counts. Its antigen remains unidentified. The germline gives CDR1 SNHLY, CDR2 FYNNEI. The CDR3 length is 10 residues. Trimming removed 5 bases from V and 4 bases from J, with 3 bases in between. Each CDR3 protein is one row after TCRdb ran MiXCR on the 5' RACE reads. The table records about 300,000 distinct CDR3 sequences, 8.7% of them present only once. The data stem from a study of T cells after yellow fever vaccination. Findings of the study overall: Faster peaking, at day 5 versus 15, marked a secondary response that was weaker. Subsequent to the booster, the majority of primary-vaccination clones reappeared (around 96% CD4, 88% CD8).

This TCR came from a man in his late teens or twenties who received the YFV17D yellow fever vaccine. The sequencing used CD4+ T cells sorted from PBMCs, collected 5 days after the yellow fever booster vaccination. The rearrangement uses TRBV2 and TRBJ2-7; no firm D call. The chain's CDR3 is CASSSYEQYV. CDR3 DNA sequence: TGTGCCAGCAGTTCATACGAGCAGTACGTC.